The next 23 T cell receptor beta chains were all read from a single sample in a study of shared clonotypes between healthy human individuals. Repertoires were generated with immunoSEQ multiplex PCR, while TCRdb's copy carries only in-frame clones and drops some. The sample consists of about 480,000 clones, about four fifths of them appearing once. Material: PBMCs. The receptors come from a woman in her thirties or forties in good health. Some clones in this sample may be carry-over from other donors' samples.

The V and J genes are TRBV2 and TRBJ1-1, with D tentatively TRBD1 (5 bases). This CDR3 region has 17 residues. Germline V gene sequence: CDR1 SNHLY, CDR2 FYNNEI. V was shortened by 6 bases and J by 5 bases, with 25 bases between the two germline ends. The CDR3 coding sequence is TGTGCCAGCAGCGGGGGGGGTTACGGGTCCTTTGGTACTGAAGCTTTCTTT. Residues: CASSGGGYGSFGTEAFF.

The chain couples TRBV10-3 to TRBJ1-6; no clear D. The CDR3 is 15 residues long. V lost 7 bases and J lost 9, with 19 bases in between. Germline CDR1 and CDR2: ENHRY and SYGVKD. CDR3: CAIKIGESQGSPLHF. Here the CDR3 DNA reads TGTGCCATCAAGATCGGGGAATCGCAAGGTTCACCCCTCCACTTT.

As DNA, the CDR3 is TGTGCCAGCAGCTCGCGAGACTTCCGCACAGATACGCAGTATTTT. It encodes CASSSRDFRTDTQYF. V usage is TRBV2 and J usage is TRBJ2-3; no firm D call. This CDR3 contains 15 residues. Trimming left V 6 bases short and J 1 base short, with 14 bases between. Germline-derived CDR1 and CDR2 are SNHLY and FYNNEI.

This clone was picked up many times. Different DNA sequences within this sample yield the same CDR3. The V call is TRBV2, the J call TRBJ2-7; D is perhaps TRBD1 (6 bases). Germline CDR1 SNHLY, CDR2 FYNNEI. With 5 bases removed from V and 2 bases from J, the gap between germline ends came to 10 bases. There are 13 residues in the CDR3. The CDR3 protein is CASSPGQTYEQYF. The CDR3 region has the DNA TGTGCCAGCAGTCCCGGACAGACCTACGAGCAGTACTTC. Using reference TRBV2 and TRBJ2-7 for the parts outside the CDR3, the full variable domain is EPEVTQTPSHQVTQMGQEVILRCVPISNHLYFYWYRQILGQKVEFLVSFYNNEISEKSEIFDDQFSVERPDGSNFTLKIRSTKLEDSAMYFCASSPGQTYEQYFGPGTRLTVT.

V and J are TRBV7-2 and TRBJ1-3; no definite D call. The V end lost 0 bases, the J end lost 0 bases, and 9 bases lay between the germline ends. Per the germline V gene, CDR1 is SGHTA and CDR2 is FQGNSA. The CDR3 is 16 residues long. CDR3 in amino acids: CASSLATGFSGNTIYF. The CDR3 DNA is TGTGCCAGCAGCTTAGCTACGGGCTTCTCTGGAAACACCATATATTTT.

The V call is TRBV7-3, the J call TRBJ1-4; D perhaps matches TRBD1 (5 bases). The V gene's germline CDR1 is SGHTA and CDR2 FQGTGA. V lost 0 bases and J 7 bases, leaving 12 bases between the germline ends. This CDR3 comprises 15 residues. Here the CDR3 reads CASSLTGFGAEKLFF. The CDR3 nucleotides read TGTGCCAGCAGCTTAACGGGGTTCGGGGCTGAAAAACTGTTTTTT.

The chain employs TRBV7-7 and TRBJ2-5; 8 bases align to TRBD2. The CDR3 consists of 16 residues. Germline V gives CDR1 SSHAT, CDR2 FNYEAQ (reference sequence). J gave up 7 bases and V 5 bases, and 15 bases lay outside the gene matches. The DNA of the CDR3 is TGTGCCAGCAGCCCGGGGAGCGGGAGAGGAGGGGGGACCCAGTACTTC. It specifies CASSPGSGRGGGTQYF.

The rearrangement links TRBV5-6 to TRBJ1-1; the match to TRBD1 covers 10 bases. The V segment lost 3 bases and the J segment 5 bases; nucleotides outside the gene matches: 7. The CDR3 runs to 15 residues. Germline V gene lookup returns CDR1 SGHDT and CDR2 YYEEEE. CDR3 loop: CASSYGTGEGTEAFF. Written as DNA, the CDR3 is TGTGCCAGCAGCTACGGGACAGGGGAAGGGACTGAAGCTTTCTTT.

The chain is built from TRBV11-2 and TRBJ2-5, with TRBD2 identical over 8 bases. The J call may be wrong; the DNA end is better matched by TRBJ2-7. Germline V lookup: CDR1 SGHAT, CDR2 FQNNGV. The CDR3 contains 15 residues. This CDR3 reads CASSLSAGAQYEQYF. In DNA form, the CDR3 reads TGTGCCAGCAGCCTATCAGCGGGAGCGCAATACGAGCAGTACTTC.

The V gene is TRBV5-6, the J gene TRBJ2-5; D gene ambiguous. V was shortened by 4 bases and J by 5 bases, with 15 bases between the two germline ends. This CDR3 region has 14 residues. From germline, CDR1 is SGHDT and CDR2 YYEEEE. This chain's CDR3 is CASSPAPERETQYF. CDR3 bases: TGTGCCAGCAGCCCCGCCCCGGAACGGGAGACCCAGTACTTC.

The V call is TRBV19, the J call TRBJ2-7; TRBD2 matches 10 bases. The germline V gene encodes CDR1 LNHDA and CDR2 SQIVND (reference sequence). With 3 bases clipped from V and 5 bases from J, the junction kept 7 bases outside the gene matches. The CDR3 contains 15 residues. The CDR3: CASSILPSGGNEQYF. The CDR3 nucleotides read TGTGCCAGTAGTATCCTCCCTAGCGGGGGTAACGAGCAGTACTTC.

This chain joins TRBV5-1 and TRBJ1-2, with D unresolved. Germline V gene data show CDR1 as SGHRS and CDR2 as YFSETQ. V lost 0 bases and J lost 4, with 10 bases in between. CDR3 size: 14 residues. The CDR3 DNA sequence: TGCGCCAGCAGCTTGGTAACGGGTCTCTATGGCTACACCTTC. Residues: CASSLVTGLYGYTF.

The chain has TRBV15 and TRBJ2-6, with D perhaps TRBD1 or TRBD2 (6 bases each). Germline assignment: CDR1 LNHNV and CDR2 YYDKDF (reference sequence). V was pared by 1 base and J by 0 bases, with 10 bases between. The CDR3 is made up of 17 amino acids. The CDR3 spells CATSRVGGPSGANVLTF. CDR3 nucleotides: TGTGCCACCAGCAGAGTGGGGGGCCCCTCTGGGGCCAACGTCCTGACTTTC.

This chain links TRBV6-5 with TRBJ2-1, with 8 bases that match TRBD1. This CDR3 comprises 14 residues. J lost 8 bases, V lost 2 bases, and 5 bases had no gene match. CDR1 and CDR2 from the germline V gene are MNHEY and SVGAGI. This chain's CDR3 is CASSYGQGADEQFF. The DNA for the CDR3 is TGTGCCAGCAGTTACGGGCAGGGGGCGGATGAGCAGTTCTTC.

The chain carries TRBV7-3 and TRBJ1-1; D gene unclear. The CDR3 spans 15 residues. V gave up 5 bases and J gave up 1 base, with 14 bases separating them. Germline lookup yields CDR1 SGHTA and CDR2 FQGTGA. This CDR3 is CASSRGPRGNTEAFF. The CDR3 DNA reads as TGTGCCAGCAGCCGAGGCCCTCGGGGGAACACTGAAGCTTTCTTT.

V gene TRBV19 combines with J gene TRBJ1-5, with D unclear. CDR3 length: 14 amino acids. Germline V gives CDR1 LNHDA, CDR2 SQIVND (reference sequence). V was clipped by 3 bases and J by 6 bases, with 12 bases between them. CDR3 coding DNA: TGTGCCAGTAGTATTGAGAGCGGCGGTCAGCCCCAGCATTTT. Translated: CASSIESGGQPQHF. Drawing the rest from reference TRBV19 and TRBJ1-5, the complete variable domain is DGGITQSPKYLFRKEGQNVTLSCEQNLNHDAMYWYRQDPGQGLRLIYYSQIVNDFQKGDIAEGYSVSREKKESFPLTVTSAQKNPTAFYLCASSIESGGQPQHFGDGTRLSIL.

The rearrangement joins TRBV5-1 to TRBJ1-2; D ambiguous. V gave up 4 bases and J gave up 6 bases, with 19 bases separating them. This CDR3 has 15 amino acids. The germline CDR1 and CDR2 sequences are SGHRS and YFSETQ. This CDR3 reads CASSTPDSGGNGYTF. CDR3 sequence (DNA): TGCGCCAGCAGCACCCCAGACTCCGGAGGTAATGGCTACACCTTC.

V gene TRBV7-3 combines with J gene TRBJ2-3, with D maybe TRBD1 (6 bases). The CDR3 length is 13 residues. Germline-derived CDR1 and CDR2 are SGHTA and FQGTGA. V lost 5 bases and J lost 6, with 12 bases in between. This chain's CDR3 is CASSRNRVDTQYF. The CDR3 DNA is TGTGCCAGCAGCCGAAACAGGGTGGATACGCAGTATTTT.

V gene TRBV10-3 combines with J gene TRBJ2-7; TRBD1 matches 7 bases. This CDR3 contains 14 residues. Per germline, CDR1 ENHRY and CDR2 SYGVKD. V was clipped by 6 bases and J by 2 bases; unmatched bases: 7. The CDR3 region is CAIRGDSSPYEQYF. CDR3 bases: TGTGCCATCAGAGGGGACAGTTCCCCCTACGAGCAGTACTTC.

This sequence joins TRBV6-1 and TRBJ1-1; 7 bases fit TRBD1. The J segment lost 5 bases and the V segment lost 6 bases, leaving 6 bases of the junction unmatched. Germline V gene data show CDR1 as MNHNS and CDR2 as SASEGT. This CDR3 has 13 residues. Here the CDR3 DNA reads TGTGCCAGCAGCCCGGACAGGAGGACTGAAGCTTTCTTT. Translation gives CASSPDRRTEAFF.

A word on this clone: Being one base from a much bigger clone, this may be a read error. Other DNA sequences within the sample encode an identical CDR3. The genes are TRBV7-9 and TRBJ2-2; no definite D call. The germline gives CDR1 SEHNR, CDR2 FQNEAQ (reference sequence). The CDR3 contains 14 residues. V shed 1 base and J shed 2 bases, with 5 bases lying between them. The CDR3 loop reads CASSLGLNTGELFF. The CDR3 DNA reads TGTGCCAGCAGCTTAGGGCTTAACACCGGGGAGCTGTTTTTT. The full variable domain, its missing parts supplied by reference TRBV7-9 and TRBJ2-2, is DTGVSQNPRHKITKRGQNVTFRCDPISEHNRLYWYRQTLGQGPEFLTYFQNEAQLEKSRLLSDRFSAERPKGSFSTLEIQRTEQGDSAMYLCASSLGLNTGELFFGEGSRLTVL.

The CDR3 loop reads CASSVLGGFPDRSNQPQHF. The CDR3 DNA follows: TGTGCCAGCAGCGTATTGGGGGGCTTTCCGGATCGGAGCAATCAGCCCCAGCATTTT. The chain uses TRBV9 and TRBJ1-5; weak D call: TRBD1 (6 bases). CDR3 size: 19 residues. Trimming shortened V by 1 base and J by 1 base, and 21 bases separated the two germline ends. Germline CDR1 reads SGDLS; CDR2 reads YYNGEE.

The chain joins TRBV5-1 to TRBJ2-2; D is perhaps TRBD2 (5 bases). The CDR3 loop spans 15 amino acids. CDR1 SGHRS and CDR2 YFSETQ come from the germline V gene. V lost 2 bases to trimming and J lost 2 bases, with 10 bases between them. CDR3 in amino acids: CASSFTGVNTGELFF. The CDR3 bases are TGCGCCAGCAGCTTTACCGGGGTTAACACCGGGGAGCTGTTTTTT.